The subject of this entry is one T cell receptor beta chain. The sample is drawn from a study of control samples from healthy donors and cancer patients. TCRdb's table, derived via immunoSEQ multiplex PCR, lists solely in-frame clones and lacks some. This sample has 260,000 or so clones, with roughly 80% found just once. Sequenced: PBMCs. The sequence came from a woman aged 60-75 years with lung cancer.

Here the CDR3 DNA reads TGTGCCAGCAGTACAACAGGGGGCTATGAAAAACTGTTTTTT. Translating gives CASSTTGGYEKLFF. The genes are TRBV28 and TRBJ1-4, with TRBD1 identical over 9 bases. The CDR3 has 14 amino acids. J gave up 6 bases and V 5 bases, and 4 bases lay outside the gene matches. In germline, CDR1 is MDHEN, CDR2 SYDVKM. The complete variable domain, with remaining parts taken from reference TRBV28 and TRBJ1-4, reads DVKVTQSSRYLVKRTGEKVFLECVQDMDHENMFWYRQDPGLGLRLIYFSYDVKMKEKGDIPEGYSVSREKKERFSLILESASTNQTSMYLCASSTTGGYEKLFFGSGTQLSVL.